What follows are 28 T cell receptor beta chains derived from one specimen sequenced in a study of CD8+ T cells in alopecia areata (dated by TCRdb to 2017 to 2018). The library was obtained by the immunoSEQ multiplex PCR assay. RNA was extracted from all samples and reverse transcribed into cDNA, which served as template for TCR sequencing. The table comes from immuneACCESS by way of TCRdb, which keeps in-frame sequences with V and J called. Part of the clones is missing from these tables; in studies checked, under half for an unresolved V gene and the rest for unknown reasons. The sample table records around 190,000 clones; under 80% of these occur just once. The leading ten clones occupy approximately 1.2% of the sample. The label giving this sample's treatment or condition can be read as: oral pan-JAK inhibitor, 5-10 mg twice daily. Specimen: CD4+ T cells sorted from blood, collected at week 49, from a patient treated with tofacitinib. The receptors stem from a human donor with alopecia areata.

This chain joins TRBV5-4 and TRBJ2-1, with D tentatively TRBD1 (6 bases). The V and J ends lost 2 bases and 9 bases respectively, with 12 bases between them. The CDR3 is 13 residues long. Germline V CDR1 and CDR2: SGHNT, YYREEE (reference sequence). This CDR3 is CASSLQGSSEQFF. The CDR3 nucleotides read TGTGCCAGCAGCTTACAGGGATCGAGTGAGCAGTTCTTC. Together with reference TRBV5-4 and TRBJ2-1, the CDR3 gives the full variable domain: ETGVTQSPTHLIKTRGQQVTLRCSSQSGHNTVSWYQQALGQGPQFIFQYYREEENGRGNFPPRFSGLQFPNYSSELNVNALELDDSALYLCASSLQGSSEQFFGPGTRLTVL.

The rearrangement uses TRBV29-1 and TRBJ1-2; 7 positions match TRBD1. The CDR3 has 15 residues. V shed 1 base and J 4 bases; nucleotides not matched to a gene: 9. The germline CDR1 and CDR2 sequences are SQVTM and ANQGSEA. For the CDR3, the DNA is TGCAGCGTTGAAGCACTTACAACAGGGGCCTATGGCTACACCTTC. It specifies CSVEALTTGAYGYTF.

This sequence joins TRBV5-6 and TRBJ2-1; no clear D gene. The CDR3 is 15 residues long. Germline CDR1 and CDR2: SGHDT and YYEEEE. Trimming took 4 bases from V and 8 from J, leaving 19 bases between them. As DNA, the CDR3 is TGTGCCAGCAGCCTTAGAGTCAAGTATAGGGATGAGCAGTTCTTC. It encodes CASSLRVKYRDEQFF.

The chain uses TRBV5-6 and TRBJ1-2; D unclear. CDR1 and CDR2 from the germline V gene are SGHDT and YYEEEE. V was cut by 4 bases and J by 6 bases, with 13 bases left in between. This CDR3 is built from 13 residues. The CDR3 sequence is CASSPGGRDGYTF. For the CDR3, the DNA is TGTGCCAGCAGCCCTGGAGGTCGGGATGGCTACACCTTC. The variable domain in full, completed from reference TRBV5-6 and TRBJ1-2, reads DAGVTQSPTHLIKTRGQQVTLRCSPKSGHDTVSWYQQALGQGPQFIFQYYEEEERQRGNFPDRFSGHQFPNYSSELNVNALLLGDSALYLCASSPGGRDGYTFGSGTRLTVV.

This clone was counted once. The CDR3 spells CSVEISGTVEAYGYTF. The CDR3, as DNA: TGCAGCGTTGAAATCTCCGGGACAGTCGAAGCCTATGGCTACACCTTC. J is TRBJ1-2 and V is TRBV29-1; 7 positions agree with TRBD1. This CDR3 region has 16 residues. Germline CDR1 and CDR2: SQVTM and ANQGSEA. V gave up 2 bases and J gave up 4 bases; unmatched junction bases: 13.

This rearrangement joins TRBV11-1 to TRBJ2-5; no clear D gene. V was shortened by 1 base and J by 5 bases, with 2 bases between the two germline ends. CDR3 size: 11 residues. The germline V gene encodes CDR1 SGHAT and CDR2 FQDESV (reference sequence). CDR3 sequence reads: CASSLGETQYF. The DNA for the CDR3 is TGTGCCAGCAGCTTAGGGGAGACCCAGTACTTC.

CDR3 loop: CASSEWDSQETQYF. CDR3 nucleotides: TGTGCCAGCAGTGAGTGGGACAGCCAAGAGACCCAGTACTTC. The genes are TRBV2 and TRBJ2-5; TRBD1 aligns across 7 bases. Germline V gives CDR1 SNHLY, CDR2 FYNNEI. The V gene end was trimmed by 3 bases and the J gene end by 1 base; junction bases not matched to a gene: 2. This CDR3 is 14 amino acids long.

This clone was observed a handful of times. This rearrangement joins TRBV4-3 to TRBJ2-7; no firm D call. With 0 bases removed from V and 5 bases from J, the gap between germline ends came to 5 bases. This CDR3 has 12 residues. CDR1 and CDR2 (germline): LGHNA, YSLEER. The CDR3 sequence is CASSQDRHEQYF. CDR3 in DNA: TGCGCCAGCAGCCAAGATCGACACGAGCAGTACTTC.

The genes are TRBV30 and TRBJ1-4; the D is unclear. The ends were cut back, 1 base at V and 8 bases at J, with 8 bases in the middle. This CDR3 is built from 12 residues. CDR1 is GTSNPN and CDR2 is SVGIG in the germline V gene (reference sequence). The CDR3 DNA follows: TGTGCCTGGAGTGAGAGCGTGGAAAAACTGTTTTTT. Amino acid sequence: CAWSESVEKLFF.

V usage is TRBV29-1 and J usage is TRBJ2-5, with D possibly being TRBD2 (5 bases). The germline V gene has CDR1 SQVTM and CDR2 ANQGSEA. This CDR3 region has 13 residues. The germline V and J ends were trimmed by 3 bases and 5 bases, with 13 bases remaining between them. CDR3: CSVDSGSGETQYF. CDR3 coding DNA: TGCAGCGTTGATTCGGGGTCGGGGGAGACCCAGTACTTC.

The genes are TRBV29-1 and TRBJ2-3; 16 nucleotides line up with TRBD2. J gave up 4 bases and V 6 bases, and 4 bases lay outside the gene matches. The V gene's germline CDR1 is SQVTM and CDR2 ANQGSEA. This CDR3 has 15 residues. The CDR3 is CSVTGTSGGADTQYF. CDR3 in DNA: TGCAGCGTGACCGGGACTAGCGGGGGGGCAGATACGCAGTATTTT.

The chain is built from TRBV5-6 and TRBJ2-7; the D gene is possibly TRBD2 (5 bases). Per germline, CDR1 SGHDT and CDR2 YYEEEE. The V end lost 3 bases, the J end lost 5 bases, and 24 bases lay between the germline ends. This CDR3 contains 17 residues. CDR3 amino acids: CASSSDRVGLGSHEQYF. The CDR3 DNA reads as TGTGCCAGCAGCTCTGACCGCGTAGGGTTGGGGAGCCACGAGCAGTACTTC.

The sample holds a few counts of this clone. DNA for the CDR3: TGCAGCGTTGAAGGGAGCGGGGGGTCGAGTACGCAGTATTTT. The encoded protein is CSVEGSGGSSTQYF. The V and J genes are TRBV29-1 and TRBJ2-3; 9 bases map to TRBD2. The CDR3 has 14 residues. Germline CDR1 reads SQVTM; CDR2 reads ANQGSEA. The J segment lost 8 bases and the V segment lost 1 base, leaving 7 bases of the junction unmatched.

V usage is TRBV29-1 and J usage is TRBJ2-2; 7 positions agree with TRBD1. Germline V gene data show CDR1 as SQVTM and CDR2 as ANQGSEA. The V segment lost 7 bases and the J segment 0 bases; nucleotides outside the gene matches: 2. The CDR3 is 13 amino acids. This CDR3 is CSGDRANTGELFF. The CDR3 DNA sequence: TGCAGCGGTGACAGGGCGAACACCGGGGAGCTGTTTTTT.

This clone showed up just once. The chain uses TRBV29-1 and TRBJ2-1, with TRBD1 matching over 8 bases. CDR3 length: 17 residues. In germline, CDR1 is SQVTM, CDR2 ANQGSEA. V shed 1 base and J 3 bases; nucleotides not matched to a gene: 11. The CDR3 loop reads CSVEVSVGTGNYNEQFF. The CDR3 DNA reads TGCAGCGTTGAAGTTAGTGTCGGGACAGGCAACTACAATGAGCAGTTCTTC.

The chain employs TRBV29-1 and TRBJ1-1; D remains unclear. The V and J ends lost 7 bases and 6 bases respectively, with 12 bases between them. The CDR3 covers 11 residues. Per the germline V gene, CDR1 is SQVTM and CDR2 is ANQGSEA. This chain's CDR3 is CSGIFGSEAFF. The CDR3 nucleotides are TGCAGCGGAATTTTCGGCTCTGAAGCTTTCTTT.

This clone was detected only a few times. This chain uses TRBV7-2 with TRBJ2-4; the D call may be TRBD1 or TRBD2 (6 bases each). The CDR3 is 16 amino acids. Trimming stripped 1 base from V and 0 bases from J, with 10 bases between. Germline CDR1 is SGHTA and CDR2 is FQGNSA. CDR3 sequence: CASSLEGGLAKNIQYF. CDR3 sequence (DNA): TGTGCCAGCAGCTTAGAGGGGGGCCTAGCCAAAAACATTCAGTACTTC.

The CDR3 bases are TGCGCCAGCAGCCAAGAGGTGGGGGTACAGCCCCAGCATTTT. Amino acids: CASSQEVGVQPQHF. V usage is TRBV4-3 and J usage is TRBJ1-5, with D possibly being TRBD1 (5 bases). Germline CDR1 reads LGHNA; CDR2 reads YSLEER. CDR3 size: 14 residues. The V end lost 0 bases, the J end lost 7 bases, and 10 bases lay between the germline ends.

This CDR3 reads CSVGFRGRRHTEAFF. In nucleotides, the CDR3 is TGCAGCGTTGGCTTTAGGGGCAGGAGGCACACTGAAGCTTTCTTT. The chain recombines TRBV29-1 with TRBJ1-1; D is perhaps TRBD1 (5 bases). CDR3 size: 15 residues. Germline CDR1 SQVTM, CDR2 ANQGSEA. Trimming removed 4 bases at V and 3 bases at J, with 18 bases between.

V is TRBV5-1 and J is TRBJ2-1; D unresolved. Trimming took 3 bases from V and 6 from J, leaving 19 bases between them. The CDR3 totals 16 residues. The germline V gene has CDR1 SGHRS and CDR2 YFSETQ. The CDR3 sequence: CASSSGSGYSLNEQFF. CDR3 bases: TGCGCCAGCAGCTCCGGTTCCGGGTACTCGCTCAATGAGCAGTTCTTC.

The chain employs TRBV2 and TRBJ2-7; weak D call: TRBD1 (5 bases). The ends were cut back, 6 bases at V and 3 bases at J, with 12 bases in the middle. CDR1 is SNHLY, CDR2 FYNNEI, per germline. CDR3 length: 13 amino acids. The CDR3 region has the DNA TGTGCCAGCAGCCAGGGTCCCGACTACGAGCAGTACTTC. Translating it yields CASSQGPDYEQYF. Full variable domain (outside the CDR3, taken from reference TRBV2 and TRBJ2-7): EPEVTQTPSHQVTQMGQEVILRCVPISNHLYFYWYRQILGQKVEFLVSFYNNEISEKSEIFDDQFSVERPDGSNFTLKIRSTKLEDSAMYFCASSQGPDYEQYFGPGTRLTVT.

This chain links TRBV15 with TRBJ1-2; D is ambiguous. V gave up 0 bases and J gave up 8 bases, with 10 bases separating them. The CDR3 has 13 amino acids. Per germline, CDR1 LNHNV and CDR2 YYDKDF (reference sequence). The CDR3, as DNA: TGTGCCACCAGCAGAGATCCCGGGTTAGGCTACACCTTC. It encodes CATSRDPGLGYTF.

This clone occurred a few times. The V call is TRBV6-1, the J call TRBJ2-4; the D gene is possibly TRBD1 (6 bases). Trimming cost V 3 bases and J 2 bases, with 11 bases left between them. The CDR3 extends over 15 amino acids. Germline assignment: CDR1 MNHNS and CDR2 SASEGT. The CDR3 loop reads CASSEYRESKNIQYF. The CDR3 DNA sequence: TGTGCCAGCAGTGAGTACAGGGAGTCCAAAAACATTCAGTACTTC.

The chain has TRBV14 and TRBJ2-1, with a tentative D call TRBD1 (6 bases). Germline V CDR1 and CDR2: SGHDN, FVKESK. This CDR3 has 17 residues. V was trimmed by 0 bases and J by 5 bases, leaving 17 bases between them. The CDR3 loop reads CASSQDAGRGSNNEQFF. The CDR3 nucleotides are TGTGCCAGCAGCCAAGATGCGGGCAGGGGATCGAACAATGAGCAGTTCTTC.

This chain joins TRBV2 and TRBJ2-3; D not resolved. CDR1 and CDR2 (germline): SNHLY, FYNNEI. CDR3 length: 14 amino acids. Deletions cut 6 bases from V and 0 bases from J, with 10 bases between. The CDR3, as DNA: TGTGCCAGCAGAGTCGGTCTTAGCACAGATACGCAGTATTTT. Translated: CASRVGLSTDTQYF.

CDR3 region: CATTTGGEDTQYF. As DNA, the CDR3 is TGTGCCACCACCACAGGGGGCGAAGATACGCAGTATTTT. This rearrangement joins TRBV15 to TRBJ2-3; 9 bases align to TRBD1. Per germline, CDR1 LNHNV and CDR2 YYDKDF (reference sequence). J lost 5 bases, V lost 7 bases, and 4 bases had no gene match. The length of the CDR3 is 13 residues.

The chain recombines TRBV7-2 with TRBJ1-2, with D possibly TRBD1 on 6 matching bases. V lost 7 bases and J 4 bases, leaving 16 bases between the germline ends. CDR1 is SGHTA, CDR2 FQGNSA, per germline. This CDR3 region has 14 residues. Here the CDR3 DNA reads TGTGCCAGCAACACAGGGATTGCCGCCTATGGCTACACCTTC. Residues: CASNTGIAAYGYTF.

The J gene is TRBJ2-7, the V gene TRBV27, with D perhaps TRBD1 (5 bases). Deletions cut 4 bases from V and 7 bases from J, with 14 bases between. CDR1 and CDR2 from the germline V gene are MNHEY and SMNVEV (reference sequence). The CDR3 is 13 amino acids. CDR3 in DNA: TGTGCCAGCAGTTCGACAGTCCCTGGAGAGCAGTACTTC. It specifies CASSSTVPGEQYF.